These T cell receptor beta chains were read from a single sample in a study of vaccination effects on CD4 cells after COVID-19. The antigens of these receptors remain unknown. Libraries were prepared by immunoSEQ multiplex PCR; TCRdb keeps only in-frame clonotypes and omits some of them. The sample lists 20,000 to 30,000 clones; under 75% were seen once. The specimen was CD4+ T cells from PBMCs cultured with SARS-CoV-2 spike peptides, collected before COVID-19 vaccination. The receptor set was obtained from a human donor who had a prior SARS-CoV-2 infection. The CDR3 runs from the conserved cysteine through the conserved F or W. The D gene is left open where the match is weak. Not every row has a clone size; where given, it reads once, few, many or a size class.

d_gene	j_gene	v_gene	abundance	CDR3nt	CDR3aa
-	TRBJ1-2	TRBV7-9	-	TGTGCCAGCAGCAACTGGGAGGCCTCCGACGGCTACACCTTC	CASSNWEASDGYTF
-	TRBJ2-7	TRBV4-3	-	TGCGCCAGCAGCCAGTGTCGGGTCAGGGTAGACGAGCAGTACTTC	CASSQCRVRVDEQYF
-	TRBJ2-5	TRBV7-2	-	TGTGCCAGCAGCTTCTCCCCCGGAGGGGGGAGGGGGGAGACCCAGTACTTC	CASSFSPGGGRGETQYF
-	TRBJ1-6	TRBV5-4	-	TGTGCCAGCAGCTTGGCCTCGACCTATAATTCACCCCTCCACTTT	CASSLASTYNSPLHF
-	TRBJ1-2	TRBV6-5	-	TGTGCCAGCAGTCACAGGACCCACTATGGCTACACCTTC	CASSHRTHYGYTF
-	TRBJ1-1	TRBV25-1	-	TGTGCCAGCAGTGGCTCGGGGGAAGCTTTCTTT	CASSGSGEAFF
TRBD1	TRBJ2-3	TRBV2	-	TGTGCCAGCTTCCGGGACAGGGCGTCAGATACGCAGTATTTT	CASFRDRASDTQYF
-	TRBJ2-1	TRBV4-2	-	TGTGCCAGCAGCCTCCGACAGTCGTACACTGAGCAGTTCTTC	CASSLRQSYTEQFF
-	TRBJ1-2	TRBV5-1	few	TGCGCCAGCAGCCTCCTGGGCTATGGCTACACCTTC	CASSLLGYGYTF
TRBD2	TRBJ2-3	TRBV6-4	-	TGTGCCAGCAGCCAAGGGACTAGCGTTTCAGATACGCAGTATTTT	CASSQGTSVSDTQYF
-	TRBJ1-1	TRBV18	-	TGTGCCAGCTTCGGGGGTGTAGGTATGAACACTGAAGCTTTCTTT	CASFGGVGMNTEAFF
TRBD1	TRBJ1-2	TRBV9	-	TGTGCCAGCAGCGTAGATGGACAGGGCTCTGGCTACACCTTC	CASSVDGQGSGYTF
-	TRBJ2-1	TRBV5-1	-	TGCGCCAGCAGCTTGAGGGACCCCTCGGGTGAGCAGTTCTTC	CASSLRDPSGEQFF
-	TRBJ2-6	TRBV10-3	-	TGTGCCATCAAGGGACAATCTGGGGCCAACGTCCTGACTTTC	CAIKGQSGANVLTF
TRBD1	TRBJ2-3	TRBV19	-	TGTGCCAGTAGTATTGGGGGGGGTCCCACAGGGGGCGCCACAGATACGCAGTATTTT	CASSIGGGPTGGATDTQYF
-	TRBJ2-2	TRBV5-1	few	TGCGCCAGCAGCCCGGATGTCGGGGAGCTGTTTTTT	CASSPDVGELFF
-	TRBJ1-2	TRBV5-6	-	TGTGCCAGCAGCCAACTGGGGTCTGGCTACACCTTC	CASSQLGSGYTF
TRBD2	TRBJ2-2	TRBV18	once	TGTGCCAGCTCACCACCGTCGCGGGGGTTCCAGGCCGGGGAGCTGTTTTTT	CASSPPSRGFQAGELFF
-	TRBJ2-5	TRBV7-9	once	TGTGCCAGCAGCTTATTTGTGTCAGGCCGAGTCAGAGAGACCCAGTACTTC	CASSLFVSGRVRETQYF
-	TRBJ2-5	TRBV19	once	TGTGCCAGTAGTATAGGTCCCAGCCAAGAGACCCAGTACTTC	CASSIGPSQETQYF
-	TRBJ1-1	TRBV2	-	TGTGCCAGGGAGTCCCGTGGGGAATTGAACACTGAAGCTTTCTTT	CARESRGELNTEAFF
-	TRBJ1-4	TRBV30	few	TGTGCCGGTCAGGGGTCAACTAATGAAAAACTGTTTTTT	CAGQGSTNEKLFF
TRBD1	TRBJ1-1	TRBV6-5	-	TGTGCCAGCAGTTACTCGGGACAGGGGTTCACTGAAGCTTTCTTT	CASSYSGQGFTEAFF
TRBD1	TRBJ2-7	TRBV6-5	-	TGTGCCAGCAGTTACGACGCGAGACAGGGAGCGGACGAGCAGTACTTC	CASSYDARQGADEQYF
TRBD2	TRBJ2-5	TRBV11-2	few	TGTGCCAGCAGCTTTAGCGGGGGGTGGTTCGAGACCCAGTACTTC	CASSFSGGWFETQYF
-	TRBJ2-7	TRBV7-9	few	TGTGCCAGCAGCTTAGGTGTCTTGGGGGCCGAGCAGTACTTC	CASSLGVLGAEQYF
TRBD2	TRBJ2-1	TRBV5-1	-	TGCGCCAGCAGCTTGTACTCGGGGGGATTATACAATGAGCAGTTCTTC	CASSLYSGGLYNEQFF
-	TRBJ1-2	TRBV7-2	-	TGTGCCAGCACCCCGGGACGGCAATCTAACTATGGCTACACCTTC	CASTPGRQSNYGYTF
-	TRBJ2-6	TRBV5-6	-	TGTGCCAGCAGCTGGGGGGTCTCTGGGGCCAACGTCCTGACTTTC	CASSWGVSGANVLTF
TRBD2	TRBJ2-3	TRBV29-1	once	TGCAGCGTTGCTCGCGCCGGGACTAGCATTTCAGATACGCAGTATTTT	CSVARAGTSISDTQYF
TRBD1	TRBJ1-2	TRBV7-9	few	TGTGCCAGCAGCCACCGGGACAGCGACGCTAAGGGCTACACCTTC	CASSHRDSDAKGYTF
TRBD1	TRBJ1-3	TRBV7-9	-	TGTGCCAGCAGCCCGAGACAGGGGGCGGCTGGAAACACCATATATTTT	CASSPRQGAAGNTIYF
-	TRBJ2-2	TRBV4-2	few	TGTGCCAGCAGCTCAGGGGAGGGCAACACCGGGGAGCTGTTTTTT	CASSSGEGNTGELFF
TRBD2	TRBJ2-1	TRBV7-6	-	TGTGCCAGCAGCTTAGTAGCTAGCGGGAGTTCCTACAATGAGCAGTTCTTC	CASSLVASGSSYNEQFF
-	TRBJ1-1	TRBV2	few	TGTGCCAGCAGCACTGACAGATGGGGTGAAGCTTTCTTT	CASSTDRWGEAFF
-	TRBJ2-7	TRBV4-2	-	TGTGCCAGCAGCCCGCTGATTTCGCGCGAGCAGTACTTC	CASSPLISREQYF
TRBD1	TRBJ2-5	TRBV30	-	TGTGCCTGGGGGGGATGGACAGGAGAGACCCAGTACTTC	CAWGGWTGETQYF
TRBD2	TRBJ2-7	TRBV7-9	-	TGTGCCAGCAGCTTAGGTAGCGGGGAATACTACGAGCAGTACTTC	CASSLGSGEYYEQYF
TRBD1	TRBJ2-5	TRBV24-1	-	TGTGCCACCAGTGCTACCGGGACAGCGGAAGAGACCCAGTACTTC	CATSATGTAEETQYF
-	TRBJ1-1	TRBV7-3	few	TGTGCCAGCAGCCCACACATGAACACTGAAGCTTTCTTT	CASSPHMNTEAFF
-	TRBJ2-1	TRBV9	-	TGTGCCAGCAGCGTAGCGGGCAGGGTTAACAATGAGCAGTTCTTC	CASSVAGRVNNEQFF
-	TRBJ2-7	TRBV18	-	TGTGCCAGCTCACCAAGCGTCAGATCCTACGAGCAGTACTTC	CASSPSVRSYEQYF
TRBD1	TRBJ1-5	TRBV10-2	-	TGCGCCAGCCGGGACAGGGATCAGCCCCAGCATTTT	CASRDRDQPQHF
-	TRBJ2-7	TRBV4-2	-	TGTGCCAGCAGCCAAGATCTAAGAGGGGCGGGTCAGTACTTC	CASSQDLRGAGQYF
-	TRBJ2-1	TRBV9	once	TGTGCCAGCAGCGGACGAGGGCGGTACAATGAGCAGTTCTTC	CASSGRGRYNEQFF
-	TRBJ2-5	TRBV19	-	TGTGCCAGTAGTCCGCCGGGCTTGAGGGGCGAGACCCAGTACTTC	CASSPPGLRGETQYF
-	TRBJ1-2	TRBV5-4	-	TGTGCCAGCAGCTTCGGCGGGGGAGGCGATTCGTATGGCTACACCTTC	CASSFGGGGDSYGYTF
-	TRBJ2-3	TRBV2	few	TGTGCCAGCAGTGTCGCGGGATGGCCCAACACAGATACGCAGTATTTT	CASSVAGWPNTDTQYF
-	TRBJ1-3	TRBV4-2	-	TGTGCCAGCAGCCAAGATGCCGGCGGGGCCACTGGAAACACCATATATTTT	CASSQDAGGATGNTIYF
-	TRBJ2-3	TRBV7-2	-	TGTGCCAGCAGCTTAGGACAGGTGGGCCCAGATACGCAGTATTTT	CASSLGQVGPDTQYF